A single sample is the source of the 8 T cell receptor beta chains below, sequenced in a study of blood T cell repertoires in COVID-19. Using immunoSEQ multiplex PCR, the repertoire was profiled, and TCRdb retains in-frame clones only, with some absent. The sample contains around 270,000 clones, around four fifths of which appear only once. Sequences were obtained from peripheral blood. Receptors originate from a man aged 60-69 years with acute or convalescent COVID-19.

This chain joins TRBV6-1 and TRBJ2-7; 7 nucleotides match TRBD1. V was pared by 3 bases and J by 7 bases, with 6 bases of the junction left unmatched. Germline V gives CDR1 MNHNS, CDR2 SASEGT. The CDR3 loop spans 13 amino acids. CDR3: CASSEYRGTEQYF. DNA for the CDR3: TGTGCCAGCAGTGAGTACAGGGGAACTGAGCAGTACTTC.

As to this clone: Other DNA sequences in the same sample also yield this CDR3. The chain combines TRBV5-4 with TRBJ2-7, with D maybe TRBD2 (6 bases). The CDR3 runs 12 residues. Trimming removed 4 bases from V and 4 bases from J, with 9 bases in between. CDR1 is SGHNT, CDR2 YYREEE, per germline (reference sequence). The CDR3 protein is CASSLGGYEQYF. Here the CDR3 DNA reads TGTGCCAGCAGCCTGGGAGGATACGAGCAGTACTTC.

This clone was counted a single time. This chain's CDR3 is CASSFLGELFF. CDR3 nucleotides: TGTGCCAGCAGTTTCCTCGGGGAGCTGTTTTTT. The V call is TRBV27, the J call TRBJ2-2; D gene ambiguous. Germline-derived CDR1 and CDR2 are MNHEY and SMNVEV (reference sequence). The V and J ends lost 3 bases and 7 bases respectively, with 3 bases between them. CDR3 length: 11 residues.

V gene TRBV27 combines with J gene TRBJ1-2, with D unresolved. The CDR3 totals 14 residues. V was cut by 5 bases and J by 0 bases, with 10 bases left in between. Germline CDR1 is MNHEY and CDR2 is SMNVEV (reference sequence). CDR3 in DNA: TGTGCCAGCAGTCCTGGAGTGACTAACTATGGCTACACCTTC. Translation: CASSPGVTNYGYTF.

This chain links TRBV28 with TRBJ2-7, with D possibly being TRBD1 (6 bases). Germline CDR1 reads MDHEN; CDR2 reads SYDVKM. The CDR3 covers 15 residues. V lost 3 bases and J 4 bases, leaving 16 bases between the germline ends. The CDR3: CASSLATGGFYEQYF. The CDR3 DNA reads as TGTGCCAGCAGTTTGGCGACAGGTGGGTTTTACGAGCAGTACTTC.

This chain uses TRBV6-5 with TRBJ1-2; D possibly corresponds to TRBD1 (5 bases). Looked up from germline, CDR1 is MNHEY and CDR2 is SVGAGI. With 0 bases removed from V and 7 bases from J, the gap between germline ends came to 18 bases. The CDR3 is made up of 16 amino acids. The CDR3 DNA follows: TGTGCCAGCAGTTACTCTCCGGTTGTACAGGCGGCTGGCTACACCTTC. This codes for CASSYSPVVQAAGYTF.

The rearrangement links TRBV27 to TRBJ2-4; 7 bases map to TRBD1. Looked up from germline, CDR1 is MNHEY and CDR2 is SMNVEV (reference sequence). Trimming took 4 bases from V and 6 from J; bases not matched to a gene: 9. There are 15 residues in the CDR3. The CDR3, as DNA: TGTGCCAGCAGTTCCCTACAGGGGCCGCGAAACATTCAGTACTTC. This translates into CASSSLQGPRNIQYF.

The chain is built from TRBV6-6 and TRBJ2-4; TRBD2 matches at 9 bases. The CDR3 contains 15 residues. V was clipped by 7 bases and J by 4 bases; unmatched bases: 8. Germline V gene data show CDR1 as MNHNY and CDR2 as SVGAGI (reference sequence). The chain's CDR3 is CASTLAGDVKNIQYF. Here the CDR3 DNA reads TGTGCCAGCACTTTAGCGGGAGATGTGAAAAACATTCAGTACTTC.